This TCR beta chain was documented in a study of coeliac disease. Across the whole study: Refractory coeliac disease type I meant no gluten-free diet response for over 12 months. Without high-resolution HLA typing, biased TRBV7-2 usage was queried. Notes on the study in general: Active celiac intraepithelial and lamina propria samples had lower TRB and TRG clonality than control samples.

Measured with immunoSEQ multiplex PCR; TCRdb has only the in-frame clones, and not every one. The sample has 3,500 or so clones; around 63% are singletons. About this clone itself: Antigen unknown.

J was trimmed by 0 bases and V by 0 bases; bases with no gene match: 0. Germline V gives CDR1 SEHNR, CDR2 FQNEAQ (reference sequence). The CDR3 sequence is 16 residues long. The TCR was taken from a man aged 25-45 years with celiac disease. Sequenced sample: intraepithelial lymphocytes from the gut. The V gene is TRBV7-9, the J gene TRBJ2-1, with 9 bases lining up with TRBD1. The CDR3 spells CASSLATGGSYNEQFF. In nucleotides, the CDR3 is TGTGCCAGCAGCTTAGCGACAGGGGGCTCCTACAATGAGCAGTTCTTC.